The clone carrying this T cell receptor beta chain occurred once. Its antigen is unidentified. Only in-frame clones appear in the TCRdb table, and some are missing; sequencing was by immunoSEQ multiplex PCR. This table has 65,000 to 95,000 clones, under 95% appearing once. CDR1 PRHDT and CDR2 FYEKMQ come from the germline V gene (reference sequence). The CDR3 runs to 15 residues. V lost 6 bases and J lost 3, with 12 bases in between. The sample is drawn from a study of OX40 agonist ivuxolimab in advanced cancers. Study-level information: Treatment received earlier with anti-PD-1, anti-PD-L1 or anti-CTLA-4 agents was allowed, and approximately 44% had some. Three patients had partial responses: one hepatocellular carcinoma, two cutaneous melanoma. Study observations and caveats: Clones of CD4+ and CD8+ blood T cells grew by week 6 at doses of 0.1 to 3.0 mg/kg. Compared with others, partial responders at 0.1-3.0 mg/kg displayed clonal expansion among the lowest.

The sequenced sample was CD4+ or CD8+ T cells sorted from blood, obtained in a trial of the OX40 agonist ivuxolimab. The chain joins TRBV13 to TRBJ1-6; D not certain. This sequence originates from an adult with an advanced solid tumor such as melanoma, head and neck, liver or kidney cancer. CDR3 DNA: TGTGCCAGCAGGGAGCGGGGAGACTATAATTCACCCCTCCACTTT. Its translation: CASRERGDYNSPLHF.